The subject of this entry is one T cell receptor (beta chain). This sample was taken from a study of neoadjuvant anti-PD-1 for oral cavity cancer. Study as a whole: Around day 43, patients without progression received a fourth nivolumab dose before surgery.

Sequenced by immunoSEQ multiplex PCR; TCRdb stores in-frame clones only, minus some. Among 70,000 to 95,000 clones listed, around 80% were seen once. This specimen was PBMCs, taken before nivolumab (anti-PD-1) treatment. The receptor was derived from a person between 40 and 80 years old with oral cavity squamous cell carcinoma.

The chain's CDR3 is CASSQGGIYNEQFF. The CDR3 DNA is TGCGCCAGCAGCCAAGGGGGCATTTACAATGAGCAGTTCTTC. The gene calls are TRBV4-1 and TRBJ2-1, with D tentatively TRBD1 (5 bases). V shed 1 base and J shed 4 bases, with 8 bases lying between them. Germline lookup yields CDR1 MGHRA and CDR2 YSYEKL. CDR3 size: 14 residues.